The T cell receptor (beta chain) described here comes from a study of beta chain features in type 1 diabetes. The CDR3 has 15 residues. Per germline, CDR1 SSHAT and CDR2 FNYEAQ (reference sequence). V gave up 1 base and J gave up 7 bases; unmatched junction bases: 5. Sequenced material consisted of expressed TCRB transcripts (all of the isolated RNA was reverse transcribed). Only in-frame clones appear in the TCRdb table, and some are missing; sequencing was by immunoSEQ multiplex PCR. The sample records just over 600,000 clones, roughly 15% being singletons. The V and J genes are TRBV7-7 and TRBJ2-1, with TRBD2 identical over 9 bases. This sequence was found in a man aged 18 to 30 in good health. The specimen was naive CD4+ T cells from blood. For the CDR3, the DNA is TGTGCCAGCAGCTTAGAGGCGGGAGGGAGAAATGAGCAGTTCTTC. Residues: CASSLEAGGRNEQFF. The whole variable domain, remainder taken from reference TRBV7-7 and TRBJ2-1, is GAGVSQSPRYKVTKRGQDVTLRCDPISSHATLYWYQQALGQGPEFLTYFNYEAQPDKSGLPSDRFSAERPEGSISTLTIQRTEQRDSAMYRCASSLEAGGRNEQFFGPGTRLTVL.